The 9 T cell receptor beta chains below were found in one sample sequenced in a study of graft-versus-host responses after intestinal transplantation. These receptors have no known antigen. Data came from immunoSEQ multiplex PCR; TCRdb stores just in-frame clones and leaves some out. The sample holds about 92,000 clones, 90% to 95% seen once. The sample in question was unstimulated CD8+ T cells sorted from spleen or lymph node cells, obtained before intestinal transplant. These receptors came from a human donor who received an intestinal transplant.

This chain connects TRBV7-6 to TRBJ2-7; D is possibly TRBD2 (6 bases). V was clipped by 4 bases and J by 4 bases, with 17 bases between them. There are 15 residues in the CDR3. Germline V gene sequence: CDR1 SGHVS, CDR2 FNYEAQ. The CDR3 is CASSWGWDWDYEQYF. The CDR3, as DNA: TGTGCCAGCAGCTGGGGGTGGGACTGGGATTACGAGCAGTACTTC.

The chain joins TRBV13 to TRBJ2-7, with TRBD2 identical over 13 bases. V lost 6 bases to trimming and J lost 3 bases; unmatched junction nucleotides: 5. The CDR3 has 15 amino acids. Germline CDR1 is PRHDT and CDR2 is FYEKMQ (reference sequence). CDR3 loop: CASRTGLAGDYEQYF. The CDR3 coding sequence is TGTGCCAGCAGAACCGGACTAGCGGGAGACTACGAGCAGTACTTC.

The chain employs TRBV30 and TRBJ2-2; TRBD2 matches 9 bases. CDR3 length equals 14 residues. The ends lost 2 bases at V and 7 bases at J; junction bases unmatched: 5. Germline V gene data show CDR1 as GTSNPN and CDR2 as SVGIG (reference sequence). The CDR3 sequence is CAWSLGLAFGELFF. CDR3 DNA: TGTGCCTGGAGTTTGGGACTAGCTTTCGGGGAGCTGTTTTTT.

CDR3 region: CASSAGRTYYEQYF. For the CDR3, the DNA is TGTGCCAGCAGTGCCGGCCGGACATATTACGAGCAGTACTTC. The chain carries TRBV2 and TRBJ2-7; maybe TRBD1 (5 bases). V lost 4 bases, J lost 4 bases, and 14 bases lay in between. Germline lookup yields CDR1 SNHLY and CDR2 FYNNEI. The CDR3 consists of 14 residues.

The rearrangement uses TRBV9 and TRBJ1-1; D unresolved. Trimming removed 0 bases from V and 5 bases from J, with 11 bases in between. Germline CDR1 is SGDLS and CDR2 is YYNGEE. The CDR3 contains 14 residues. The DNA of the CDR3 is TGTGCCAGCAGCGTAGCTGTGCAGTCTACTGAAGCTTTCTTT. It encodes CASSVAVQSTEAFF.

This chain joins TRBV10-3 and TRBJ2-3; 9 positions agree with TRBD2. Losses at the gene ends were 3 bases for V and 5 bases for J; bases not matched to a gene: 9. This CDR3 contains 16 residues. The V gene's germline CDR1 is ENHRY and CDR2 SYGVKD. CDR3 in amino acids: CAISDIAGGRGDTQYF. The DNA of the CDR3 is TGTGCCATCAGTGATATCGCGGGGGGGCGAGGAGATACGCAGTATTTT.

The rearrangement joins TRBV7-3 to TRBJ2-5; no definite D call. V dropped 3 bases and J dropped 6 bases, with 14 bases sitting between them. The CDR3 runs 14 residues. Germline-derived CDR1 and CDR2 are SGHTA and FQGTGA. The CDR3 region is CASSLFRNPQTQYF. CDR3 in DNA: TGTGCCAGCAGCTTGTTCCGAAACCCCCAGACCCAGTACTTC.

This sequence joins TRBV7-9 and TRBJ2-1; D is possibly TRBD1 (6 bases). With 4 bases removed from V and 14 bases from J, the gap between germline ends came to 12 bases. The CDR3 runs 11 residues. The V gene's germline CDR1 is SEHNR and CDR2 FQNEAQ (reference sequence). Here the CDR3 reads CASSSPGHKFF. CDR3 nucleotide sequence: TGTGCCAGCAGCTCTCCGGGACATAAGTTCTTC.

V gene TRBV6-5 combines with J gene TRBJ2-1, with TRBD2 matching 10 bases. The CDR3 extends over 15 amino acids. Germline V gives CDR1 MNHEY, CDR2 SVGAGI. With 6 bases clipped from V and 8 bases from J, the junction kept 10 bases outside the gene matches. Here the CDR3 DNA reads TGTGCCAGCAGGGAGCTAGCGGGGGATATCGATGAGCAGTTCTTC. The encoded protein is CASRELAGDIDEQFF.